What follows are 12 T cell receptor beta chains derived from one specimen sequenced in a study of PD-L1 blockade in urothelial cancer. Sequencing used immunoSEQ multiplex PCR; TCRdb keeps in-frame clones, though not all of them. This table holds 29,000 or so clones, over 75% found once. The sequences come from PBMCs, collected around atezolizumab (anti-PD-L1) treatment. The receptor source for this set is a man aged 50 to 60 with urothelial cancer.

The CDR3 loop is CASSSTGTRPPGELFF. For the CDR3, the DNA is TGCGCCAGCAGCTCCACCGGGACTAGGCCCCCCGGGGAGCTGTTTTTT. J is TRBJ2-2 and V is TRBV5-1, with 8 bases that match TRBD2. J lost 6 bases, V lost 3 bases, and 10 bases had no gene match. Germline V gene data show CDR1 as SGHRS and CDR2 as YFSETQ. The CDR3 covers 16 residues. The full variable domain, in which reference TRBV5-1 and TRBJ2-2 provide the parts outside the CDR3, is KAGVTQTPRYLIKTRGQQVTLSCSPISGHRSVSWYQQTPGQGLQFLFEYFSETQRNKGNFPGRFSGRQFSNSRSEMNVSTLELGDSALYLCASSSTGTRPPGELFFGEGSRLTVL.

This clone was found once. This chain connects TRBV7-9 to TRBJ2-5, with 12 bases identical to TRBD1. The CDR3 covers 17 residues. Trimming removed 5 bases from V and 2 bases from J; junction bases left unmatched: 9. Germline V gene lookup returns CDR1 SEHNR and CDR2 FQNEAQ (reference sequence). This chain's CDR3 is CASSPPGTGGLQETQYF. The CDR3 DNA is TGTGCCAGCAGCCCGCCCGGGACAGGGGGCCTACAAGAGACCCAGTACTTC.

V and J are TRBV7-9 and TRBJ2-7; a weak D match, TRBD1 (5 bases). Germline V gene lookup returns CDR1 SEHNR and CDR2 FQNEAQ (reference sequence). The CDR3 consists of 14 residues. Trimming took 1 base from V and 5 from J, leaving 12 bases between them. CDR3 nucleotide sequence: TGTGCCAGCAGCTTAGTGGGCAGGGCCCACGAGCAGTACTTC. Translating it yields CASSLVGRAHEQYF.

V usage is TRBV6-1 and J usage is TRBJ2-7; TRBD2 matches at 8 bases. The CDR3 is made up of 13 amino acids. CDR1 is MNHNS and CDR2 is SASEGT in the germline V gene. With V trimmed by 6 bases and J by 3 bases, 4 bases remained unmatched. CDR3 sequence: CASRAGVDYEQYF. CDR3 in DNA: TGTGCCAGCAGAGCGGGAGTGGACTACGAGCAGTACTTC.

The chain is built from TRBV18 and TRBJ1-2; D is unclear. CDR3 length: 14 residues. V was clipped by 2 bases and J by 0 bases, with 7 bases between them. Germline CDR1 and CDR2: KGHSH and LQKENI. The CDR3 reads CASSPNGANYGYTF. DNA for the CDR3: TGTGCCAGCTCACCAAACGGAGCTAACTATGGCTACACCTTC.

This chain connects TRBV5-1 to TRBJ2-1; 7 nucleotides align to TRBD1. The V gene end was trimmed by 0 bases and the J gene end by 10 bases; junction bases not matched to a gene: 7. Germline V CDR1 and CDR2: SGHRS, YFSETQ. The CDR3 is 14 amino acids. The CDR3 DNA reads TGCGCCAGCAGCTTGGATACAGGGGTCAAAGAGCAGTTCTTC. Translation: CASSLDTGVKEQFF.

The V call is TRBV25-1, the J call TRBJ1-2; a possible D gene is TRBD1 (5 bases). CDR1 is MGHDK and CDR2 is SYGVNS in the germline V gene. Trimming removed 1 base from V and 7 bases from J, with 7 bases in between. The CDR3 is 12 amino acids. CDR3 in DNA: TGTGCCAGCAGTGAATTGGGGGGTGGCTACACCTTC. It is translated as CASSELGGGYTF.

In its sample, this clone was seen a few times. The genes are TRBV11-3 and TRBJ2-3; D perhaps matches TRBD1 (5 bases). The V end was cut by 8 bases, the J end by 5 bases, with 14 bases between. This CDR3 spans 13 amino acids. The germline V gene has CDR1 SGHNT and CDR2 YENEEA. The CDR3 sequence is CASSDSHGDTQYF. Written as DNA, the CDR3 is TGTGCCAGCTCCGACAGTCACGGAGATACGCAGTATTTT.

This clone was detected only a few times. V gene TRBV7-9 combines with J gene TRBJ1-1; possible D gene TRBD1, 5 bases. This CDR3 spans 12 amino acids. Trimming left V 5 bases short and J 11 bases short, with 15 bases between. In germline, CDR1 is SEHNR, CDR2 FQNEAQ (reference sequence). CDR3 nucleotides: TGTGCCAGCAGCCCCCAGCCAGGGTCGGCTTTCTTT. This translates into CASSPQPGSAFF.

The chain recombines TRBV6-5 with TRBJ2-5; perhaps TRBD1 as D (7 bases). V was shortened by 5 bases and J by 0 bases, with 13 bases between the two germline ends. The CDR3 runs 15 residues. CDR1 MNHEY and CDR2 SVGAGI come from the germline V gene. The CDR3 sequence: CASSHRGTDQETQYF. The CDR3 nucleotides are TGTGCCAGCAGTCACCGCGGGACAGACCAAGAGACCCAGTACTTC.

As DNA, the CDR3 is TGTGCCAGCAGCTTGGCTCTACCCACCGAGCAGTACTTC. Its protein is CASSLALPTEQYF. V usage is TRBV5-6 and J usage is TRBJ2-7; D unclear. The V gene's germline CDR1 is SGHDT and CDR2 YYEEEE. This CDR3 is built from 13 residues. Trimming took 0 bases from V and 6 from J, leaving 10 bases between them.

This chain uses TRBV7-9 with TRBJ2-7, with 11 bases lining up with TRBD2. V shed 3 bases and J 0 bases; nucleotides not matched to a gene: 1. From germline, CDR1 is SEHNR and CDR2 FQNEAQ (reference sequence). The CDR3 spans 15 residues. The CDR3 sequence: CASSFSGGDSYEQYF. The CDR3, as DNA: TGTGCCAGCAGCTTTAGCGGGGGGGACTCCTACGAGCAGTACTTC.